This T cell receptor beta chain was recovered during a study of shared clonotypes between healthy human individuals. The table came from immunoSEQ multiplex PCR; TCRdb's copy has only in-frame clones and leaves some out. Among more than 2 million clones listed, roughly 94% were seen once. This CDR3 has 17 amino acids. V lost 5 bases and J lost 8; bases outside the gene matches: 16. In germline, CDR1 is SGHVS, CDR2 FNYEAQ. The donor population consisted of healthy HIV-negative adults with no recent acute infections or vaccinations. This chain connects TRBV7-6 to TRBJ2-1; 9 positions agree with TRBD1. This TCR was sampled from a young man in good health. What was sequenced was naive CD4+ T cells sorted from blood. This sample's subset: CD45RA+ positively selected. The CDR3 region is CASSPVPPGTGTHEQFF. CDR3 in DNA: TGTGCCAGCAGCCCAGTCCCCCCCGGGACAGGGACCCATGAGCAGTTCTTC.